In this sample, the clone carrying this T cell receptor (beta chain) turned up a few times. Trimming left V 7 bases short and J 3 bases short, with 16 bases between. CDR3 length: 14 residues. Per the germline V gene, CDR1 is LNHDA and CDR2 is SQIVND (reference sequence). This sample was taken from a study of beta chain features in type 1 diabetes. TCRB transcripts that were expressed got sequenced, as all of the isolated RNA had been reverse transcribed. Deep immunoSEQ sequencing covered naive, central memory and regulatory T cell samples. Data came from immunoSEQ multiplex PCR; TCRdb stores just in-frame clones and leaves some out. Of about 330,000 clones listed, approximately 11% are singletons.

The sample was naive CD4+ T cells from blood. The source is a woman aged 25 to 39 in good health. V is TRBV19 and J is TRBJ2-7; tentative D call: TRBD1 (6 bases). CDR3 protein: CASTPGQNIYEQYF. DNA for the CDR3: TGTGCCAGTACCCCTGGACAGAACATCTACGAGCAGTACTTC.